These 24 T cell receptor beta chains share one sample of origin, sequenced in a study of blood T cell repertoires in COVID-19. Here immunoSEQ multiplex PCR was the method, and the copy in TCRdb shows in-frame clones only, minus some. This table holds some 65,000 clones, approximately 84% found once. Material for sequencing was peripheral blood. The receptors stem from a man aged 40-50 years with COVID-19, enrolled during active disease.

This chain connects TRBV5-1 to TRBJ2-3; 8 nucleotides align to TRBD2. The CDR3 consists of 16 residues. Unmatched junction bases numbered 5, after V lost 2 bases and J lost 0 bases. Germline loops: CDR1 SGHRS, CDR2 YFSETQ. Here the CDR3 reads CASSFFVAGSTDTQYF. CDR3 nucleotide sequence: TGCGCCAGCAGCTTCTTCGTAGCGGGAAGCACAGATACGCAGTATTTT.

The V call is TRBV28, the J call TRBJ2-1; 10 bases map to TRBD1. This CDR3 has 14 residues. Unmatched junction bases numbered 4, after V lost 6 bases and J lost 5 bases. The germline gives CDR1 MDHEN, CDR2 SYDVKM. The CDR3 here is CASSSGTGDNEQFF. Here the CDR3 DNA reads TGTGCCAGCAGCTCCGGGACAGGGGACAATGAGCAGTTCTTC.

The genes are TRBV6-1 and TRBJ1-6; tentative D call: TRBD1 (6 bases). The CDR3 spans 16 residues. Trimming shortened V by 4 bases and J by 5 bases, and 15 bases separated the two germline ends. CDR1 and CDR2 from the germline V gene are MNHNS and SASEGT. The CDR3 bases are TGTGCCAGCAGTGCGCGAGACAGGTTAGATAATTCACCCCTCCACTTT. Amino acid sequence: CASSARDRLDNSPLHF.

This rearrangement joins TRBV4-1 to TRBJ1-1; a weak D match, TRBD1 (5 bases). The V and J ends lost 4 bases and 3 bases respectively, with 12 bases between them. Germline CDR1 is MGHRA and CDR2 is YSYEKL. CDR3 length: 14 amino acids. In nucleotides, the CDR3 is TGCGCCAGCAGCCTCCAATCCAGGGACACTGAAGCTTTCTTT. Protein sequence: CASSLQSRDTEAFF.

J is TRBJ1-2 and V is TRBV12-5; 12 bases fit TRBD1. The CDR3 is 15 amino acids. Unmatched junction bases numbered 9, after V lost 5 bases and J lost 8 bases. Germline V CDR1 and CDR2: LGHNT, FRNRAP. CDR3 sequence (DNA): TGTGCTAGTGGTCAAGGGACAGGGGGCGCGTTAGGCTACACCTTC. It codes for CASGQGTGGALGYTF.

The chain recombines TRBV30 with TRBJ2-4, with D possibly being TRBD1 (6 bases). Trimming took 0 bases from V and 3 from J, leaving 15 bases between them. This CDR3 comprises 16 residues. Germline CDR1 reads GTSNPN; CDR2 reads SVGIG (reference sequence). The chain's CDR3 is CAWSVPQGIDKNIQYF. The CDR3 coding sequence is TGTGCCTGGAGTGTACCTCAGGGGATCGACAAAAACATTCAGTACTTC.

This clone was seen a single time. This sequence joins TRBV5-1 and TRBJ2-5; the match to TRBD1 covers 9 bases. Germline V CDR1 and CDR2: SGHRS, YFSETQ. With V trimmed by 1 base and J by 5 bases, 6 bases remained unmatched. CDR3 length: 15 residues. This chain's CDR3 is CASSLSGTGWETQYF. CDR3 nucleotides: TGCGCCAGCAGCTTGTCCGGGACAGGGTGGGAGACCCAGTACTTC.

The genes are TRBV18 and TRBJ1-1; TRBD1 agrees at 8 bases. V lost 4 bases and J lost 7; bases outside the gene matches: 8. This CDR3 contains 14 residues. Germline V gives CDR1 KGHSH, CDR2 LQKENI. The CDR3 coding sequence is TGTGCCAGCTCACTGGGACAGGCCATAGATGAAGCTTTCTTT. Protein: CASSLGQAIDEAFF.

The chain has TRBV27 and TRBJ2-7, with D possibly being TRBD2 (7 bases). With 2 bases removed from V and 2 bases from J, the gap between germline ends came to 10 bases. The CDR3 length is 14 residues. The germline V gene encodes CDR1 MNHEY and CDR2 SMNVEV (reference sequence). The CDR3 nucleotides read TGTGCCAGCAGTTTAGCGGGGGCCGCCTACGAGCAGTACTTC. Its translation is CASSLAGAAYEQYF.

This clone was recorded once. The chain uses TRBV7-9 and TRBJ1-3; 8 bases map to TRBD1. J gave up 7 bases and V 5 bases, and 4 bases lay outside the gene matches. The CDR3 sequence is 13 residues long. Per the germline V gene, CDR1 is SEHNR and CDR2 is FQNEAQ (reference sequence). The CDR3 here is CASSRQGWNTIYF. CDR3 in DNA: TGTGCCAGCAGCAGACAGGGGTGGAACACCATATATTTT. Supplemented by reference TRBV7-9 and TRBJ1-3, the full variable domain reads DTGVSQNPRHKITKRGQNVTFRCDPISEHNRLYWYRQTLGQGPEFLTYFQNEAQLEKSRLLSDRFSAERPKGSFSTLEIQRTEQGDSAMYLCASSRQGWNTIYFGEGSWLTVV.

The DNA for the CDR3 is TGTGCCAGCAGTTTTACACCAGGGACAGAGCAGTTCTTC. Protein product: CASSFTPGTEQFF. V usage is TRBV6-5 and J usage is TRBJ2-1, with a weak D call TRBD1 (6 bases). Trimming shortened V by 4 bases and J by 10 bases, and 14 bases separated the two germline ends. The CDR3 has 13 amino acids. Germline values: CDR1 MNHEY, CDR2 SVGAGI.

The chain has TRBV15 and TRBJ2-2; D is ambiguous. Trimming removed 3 bases at V and 3 bases at J, with 8 bases between. The CDR3 has 14 amino acids. Germline V lookup: CDR1 LNHNV, CDR2 YYDKDF (reference sequence). In DNA form, the CDR3 reads TGTGCCACCAGCAGCCTAGATTACACCGGGGAGCTGTTTTTT. Its translation: CATSSLDYTGELFF.

The gene calls are TRBV6-1 and TRBJ1-2; D ambiguous. Germline values: CDR1 MNHNS, CDR2 SASEGT. Trimming stripped 1 base from V and 6 bases from J, with 12 bases between. The CDR3 runs to 14 residues. CDR3 DNA: TGTGCCAGCAGTGAAGAGAGTAATTCCAATGGCTACACCTTC. It translates to CASSEESNSNGYTF.

V is TRBV30 and J is TRBJ1-1, with TRBD1 as a possible D gene (5 bases). V shed 3 bases and J shed 1 base, with 15 bases lying between them. The CDR3 length is 15 residues. The germline V gene encodes CDR1 GTSNPN and CDR2 SVGIG (reference sequence). CDR3 nucleotide sequence: TGTGCCTGGAGCAACGCGGGACTCAGGAACACTGAAGCTTTCTTT. This sequence encodes CAWSNAGLRNTEAFF.

The chain couples TRBV4-1 to TRBJ2-2, with D possibly matching TRBD2 (6 bases). The V end was cut by 2 bases, the J end by 1 base, with 8 bases between. Germline V gene sequence: CDR1 MGHRA, CDR2 YSYEKL. The CDR3 is 15 amino acids. The CDR3 nucleotides are TGCGCCAGCAGCCAACACGGGGGGAACACCGGGGAGCTGTTTTTT. Amino acid sequence: CASSQHGGNTGELFF.

The chain employs TRBV7-9 and TRBJ2-2; D ambiguous. Trimming cost V 6 bases and J 5 bases, with 4 bases left between them. The germline V gene has CDR1 SEHNR and CDR2 FQNEAQ (reference sequence). The CDR3 has 11 residues. DNA of the CDR3: TGTGCCAGCAGACAAACCGGGGAGCTGTTTTTT. This encodes CASRQTGELFF.

The chain has TRBV28 and TRBJ1-5; D is undetermined. Trimming cost V 2 bases and J 0 bases, with 8 bases left between them. CDR3 length: 15 residues. From germline, CDR1 is MDHEN and CDR2 SYDVKM. CDR3 coding DNA: TGTGCCAGCAGTTTAGTTAGCGATAGCAATCAGCCCCAGCATTTT. It is translated as CASSLVSDSNQPQHF.

V and J are TRBV5-1 and TRBJ2-7; D is possibly TRBD1 (6 bases). Germline values: CDR1 SGHRS, CDR2 YFSETQ. Deletions cut 3 bases from V and 6 bases from J, with 16 bases between. CDR3 size: 14 residues. The CDR3 nucleotides read TGCGCCAGCAGCTACGACGGGACATCAGTCGAGCAGTACTTC. Translation gives CASSYDGTSVEQYF.

The chain employs TRBV18 and TRBJ2-7, with 11 bases fitting TRBD1. Germline loops: CDR1 KGHSH, CDR2 LQKENI. V lost 6 bases, J lost 3 bases, and 4 bases stayed unmatched. This CDR3 has 14 residues. This CDR3 is CASSEDRGLYEQYF. In DNA, the CDR3 is TGTGCCAGCTCCGAGGACAGGGGGCTCTACGAGCAGTACTTC.

This rearrangement joins TRBV11-3 to TRBJ2-5; 7 bases align to TRBD1. Germline V gene lookup returns CDR1 SGHNT and CDR2 YENEEA. This CDR3 is built from 13 residues. Trimming at V came to 6 bases and at J to 1 base, leaving 2 bases not matched to a gene. The CDR3 DNA is TGTGCCAGCAGTCGGACAGGCCAAGAGACCCAGTACTTC. The encoded protein is CASSRTGQETQYF.

The CDR3 is CASIAGTGNQPQHF. For the CDR3, the DNA is TGTGCCAGCATCGCCGGGACAGGCAATCAGCCCCAGCATTTT. The chain carries TRBV28 and TRBJ1-5; 7 bases map to TRBD1. The CDR3 spans 14 residues. With 7 bases clipped from V and 2 bases from J, the junction kept 5 bases outside the gene matches. Germline lookup yields CDR1 MDHEN and CDR2 SYDVKM.

This sequence joins TRBV19 and TRBJ2-2; a possible D gene is TRBD2 (6 bases). Germline V gene lookup returns CDR1 LNHDA and CDR2 SQIVND (reference sequence). The CDR3 sequence is 14 residues long. Trimming stripped 3 bases from V and 5 bases from J, with 10 bases between. CDR3 DNA sequence: TGTGCCAGTAGTATGGGGCGGGGTACCGGGGAGCTGTTTTTT. Its translation: CASSMGRGTGELFF.

The CDR3 sequence: CASSLQGSNTGELFF. The CDR3 bases are TGTGCCAGCAGCTTACAGGGCTCGAACACCGGGGAGCTGTTTTTT. V and J are TRBV7-6 and TRBJ2-2, with a weak D call TRBD1 (5 bases). This CDR3 spans 15 amino acids. Germline V gene sequence: CDR1 SGHVS, CDR2 FNYEAQ. V lost 2 bases, J lost 0 bases, and 7 bases lay in between.

This chain connects TRBV2 to TRBJ1-6; D possibly corresponds to TRBD1 (5 bases). This CDR3 is built from 12 residues. V lost 6 bases, J lost 10 bases, and 10 bases lay in between. The germline V gene encodes CDR1 SNHLY and CDR2 FYNNEI. The CDR3: CASRGVGSPLHF. In nucleotides, the CDR3 is TGTGCCAGCAGAGGGGTCGGCTCACCCCTCCACTTT.